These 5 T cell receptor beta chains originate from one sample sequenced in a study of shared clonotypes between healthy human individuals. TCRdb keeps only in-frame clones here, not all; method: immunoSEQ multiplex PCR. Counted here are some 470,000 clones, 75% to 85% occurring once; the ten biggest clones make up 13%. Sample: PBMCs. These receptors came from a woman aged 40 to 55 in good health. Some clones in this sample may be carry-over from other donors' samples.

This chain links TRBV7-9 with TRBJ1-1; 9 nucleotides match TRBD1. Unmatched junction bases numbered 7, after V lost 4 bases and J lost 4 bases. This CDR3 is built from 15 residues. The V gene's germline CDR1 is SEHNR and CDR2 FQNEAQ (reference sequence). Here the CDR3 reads CASSSGQGLSTEAFF. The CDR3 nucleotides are TGTGCCAGCAGCTCGGGACAGGGTCTGAGCACTGAAGCTTTCTTT.

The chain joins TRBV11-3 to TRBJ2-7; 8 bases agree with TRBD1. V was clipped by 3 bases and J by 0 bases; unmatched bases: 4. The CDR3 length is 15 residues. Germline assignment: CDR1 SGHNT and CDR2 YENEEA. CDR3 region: CASSLGQETSYEQYF. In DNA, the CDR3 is TGTGCCAGCAGCTTGGGACAGGAGACCTCCTACGAGCAGTACTTC.

CDR3 protein: CASSLPLAGAETQYF. Here the CDR3 DNA reads TGTGCCAGCAGCTTACCCCTAGCGGGAGCGGAGACCCAGTACTTC. The chain carries TRBV7-9 and TRBJ2-5; 10 positions agree with TRBD2. V dropped 2 bases and J dropped 5; count of bases not matched to a gene: 5. Per the germline V gene, CDR1 is SEHNR and CDR2 is FQNEAQ (reference sequence). The CDR3 spans 15 residues.

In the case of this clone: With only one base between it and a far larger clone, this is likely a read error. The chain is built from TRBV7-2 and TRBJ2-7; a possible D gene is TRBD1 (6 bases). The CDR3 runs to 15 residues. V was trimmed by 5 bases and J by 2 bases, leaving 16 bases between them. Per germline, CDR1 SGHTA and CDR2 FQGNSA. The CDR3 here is CASSVLVGAAYEQYF. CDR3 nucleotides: TGTGCCAGCAGCGTACTAGTGGGGGCCGCCTACGAGCAGTACTTC.

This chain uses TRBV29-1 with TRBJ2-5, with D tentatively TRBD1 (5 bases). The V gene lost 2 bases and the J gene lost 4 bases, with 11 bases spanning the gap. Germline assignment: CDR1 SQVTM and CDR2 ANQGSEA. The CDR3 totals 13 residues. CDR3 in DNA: TGCAGCGTTGAAAGCAGGGTGATAGAGACCCAGTACTTC. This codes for CSVESRVIETQYF.